This TCR beta chain stems from a study of CD8 T cells in ankylosing spondylitis. Preparation of TCR beta libraries was done by quantitative 5'-RACE with molecular barcodes. TCRdb used MiXCR to reprocess the 5' RACE reads, holding one entry per CDR3 protein. This sample has tens of thousands of distinct CDR3 sequences, with approximately 15% found just once. The length of the CDR3 is 17 residues. Trimming took 3 bases from V and 6 from J; bases not matched to a gene: 10. Per germline, CDR1 SEHNR and CDR2 FQNEAQ (reference sequence). Points from the study as a whole: Prior work had noted some motif variants in reactive arthritis blood and synovial fluid. The study looked at matched synovial fluid samples from ankylosing spondylitis patients. Disease-linked clones were reported to be significantly enriched there.

Note on this clonotype: Its antigen is not identified.

The material sequenced was blood. This chain links TRBV7-9 with TRBJ2-3, with TRBD1 matching 12 bases. This TCR was recovered from a male donor with ankylosing spondylitis or in good health (not recorded which). As DNA, the CDR3 is TGTGCCAGCAGCTTCCCAAGGGGGACAGGGGGCATGGATACGCAGTATTTT. This sequence encodes CASSFPRGTGGMDTQYF.